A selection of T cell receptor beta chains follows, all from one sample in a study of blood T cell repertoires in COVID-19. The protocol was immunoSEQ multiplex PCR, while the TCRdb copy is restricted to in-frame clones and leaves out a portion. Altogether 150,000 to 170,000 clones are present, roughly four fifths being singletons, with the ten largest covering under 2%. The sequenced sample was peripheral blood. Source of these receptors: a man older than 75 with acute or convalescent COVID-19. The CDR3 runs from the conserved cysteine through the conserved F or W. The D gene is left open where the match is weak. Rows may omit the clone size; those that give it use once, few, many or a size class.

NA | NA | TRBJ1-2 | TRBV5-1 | CASSVQGSNYGYTF | TGCGCCAGCAGCGTACAGGGATCTAACTATGGCTACACCTTC
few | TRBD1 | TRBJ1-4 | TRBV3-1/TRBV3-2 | CASSPRTGNEKLFF | TGTGCCAGCAGCCCCCGGACAGGCAATGAAAAACTGTTTTTT
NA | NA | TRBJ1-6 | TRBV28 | CASFPTGSYNSPLHF | TGTGCCAGCTTTCCAACCGGGTCCTATAATTCACCCCTCCACTTT
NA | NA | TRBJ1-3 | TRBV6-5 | CASSYAAGGTGNTIYF | TGTGCCAGCAGTTACGCCGCCGGGGGGACTGGAAACACCATATATTTT
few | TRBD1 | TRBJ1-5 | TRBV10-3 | CAISPGQGVAQPQHF | TGTGCCATCAGTCCCGGACAGGGAGTCGCTCAGCCCCAGCATTTT
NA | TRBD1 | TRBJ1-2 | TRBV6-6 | CASSWSPGQGYGYTF | TGTGCCAGCAGTTGGAGTCCGGGACAGGGCTATGGCTACACCTTC
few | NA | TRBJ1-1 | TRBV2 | CASTFAIEAFF | TGTGCCAGCACTTTTGCTATTGAAGCTTTCTTT
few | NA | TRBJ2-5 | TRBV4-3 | CASSPGTHREETQYF | TGCGCCAGCAGCCCCGGGACTCACCGGGAGGAGACCCAGTACTTC
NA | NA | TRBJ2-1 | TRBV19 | CASSGRGREPEQFF | TGTGCCAGTAGTGGCAGGGGGCGGGAGCCTGAGCAGTTCTTC
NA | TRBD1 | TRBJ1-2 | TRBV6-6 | CASINSGQGVDYGYTF | TGTGCCAGCATCAACTCAGGACAGGGGGTAGACTATGGCTACACCTTC
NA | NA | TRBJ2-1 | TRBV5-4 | CASSPARDSPYNEQFF | TGTGCCAGCAGCCCCGCCCGGGACTCACCCTACAATGAGCAGTTCTTC
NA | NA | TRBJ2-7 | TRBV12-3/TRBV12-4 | CASSLNRVKQYF | TGTGCCAGCAGTTTAAACAGGGTTAAGCAGTACTTC
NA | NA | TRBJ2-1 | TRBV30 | CAWSPTGLANVYNEQFF | TGTGCCTGGAGTCCCACAGGTCTAGCGAACGTTTACAATGAGCAGTTCTTC
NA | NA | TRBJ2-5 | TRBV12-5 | CASGLNGQPQETQYF | TGTGCTAGTGGTTTGAACGGACAGCCCCAAGAGACCCAGTACTTC
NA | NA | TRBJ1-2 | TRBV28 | CASSFPRGGTYGYTF | TGTGCCAGCAGTTTTCCTAGGGGGGGGACCTATGGCTACACCTTC
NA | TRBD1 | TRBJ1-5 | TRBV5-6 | CASSLARDSLTRGPQHF | TGTGCCAGCAGCTTGGCCCGGGACAGCCTAACCCGCGGCCCCCAGCATTTT